This record concerns one T cell receptor beta chain sequence. It lacks a known antigen. Base-call qualities are not available, and no considerably larger clone is one nucleotide away. This entry belongs to a study of siplizumab effects on memory and regulatory T cells (dated by TCRdb to the late 2010s). A note on the overall study: The study looked at the effect of siplizumab, an anti-CD2 antibody, on alloreactive T-cell subsets in allogeneic mixed lymphocyte reactions made from human PBMCs.

V is reduced by 4 bases and J by 5 bases, leaving a spacing of 11 bases between them. The CDR3 spans 13 residues, from the cysteine through the phenylalanine. Here the CDR3 DNA is all that survives: 39 bases in frame from base 1. The germline V gene provides CDR1 SQVTM and CDR2 ANQGSEA. Sorted unstimulated T cells and proliferating T cells recovered from mixed lymphocyte reactions underwent TCRbeta CDR3 sequencing. Fresh whole blood from some eleven HLA-typed healthy donors was used to isolate PBMCs. What the work shows at the level of the full study, not this receptor alone: Siplizumab significantly reduced the cumulative frequency of alloreactive sequences traceable to unstimulated CD4+ memory T cells. Compared with memory T cells, unstimulated naive T cells appeared more diverse, and naive cells seemed to make a substantial contribution to the alloresponse. Roughly 75-97% of proliferating CD4+ or CD8+ clones could not be assigned a naive or memory phenotype. Because sequences at frequencies below about 10^-5 were poorly captured, only a minor fraction of alloreactive clones could be mapped back to unstimulated subsets. Among mappable alloreactive CD4+ clones, the Treg-derived fraction averaged 68.8% with siplizumab versus 25% to 30% in control reactions. The suppressive function of proliferating Tregs from siplizumab cultures was not functionally confirmed.

Libraries were prepared through the immunoSEQ multiplex PCR assay. Each sample had 85,000 to 100,000 TCR templates assayed by the deep sequencing platform. Genomic DNA extracted from sorted T cells was used for TCRbeta CDR3 sequencing. Per the original workflow: The R programming language was used for the clonal analysis of the TCRbeta CDR3 data. Alloreactive CD4+ and CD8+ clones were defined by comparing unstimulated samples with post-reaction CFSE-low samples. Alloreactive CD4+ clones were assigned to regulatory or non-regulatory origin by matching sequences to sorted unstimulated Treg and non-Treg repertoires. What TCRdb holds here is the immuneACCESS table cut down to in-frame rearrangements. Part of the clones is not present; checked against another copy, under half of the missing clones reflect an unresolved V gene, and the others are unexplained. The D gene and trimming were derived from the DNA, and the V and J assignments and clone size from that table. The sample records about 110,000 clones, 80% to 95% of which are singletons. Jointly, the top ten make up around 1.3% of the sample.

The clonotype comes from a human donor in good health. The rearrangement combines TRBV29-1 with TRBJ2-2; tentative D gene TRBD1, with 5 bases matching. The sample was CD4+ T cells sorted from blood. The nucleotide sequence is TGCAGCGTTGTGCAGGGAAGGACCGGGGAGCTGTTTTTT. It encodes CSVVQGRTGELFF.